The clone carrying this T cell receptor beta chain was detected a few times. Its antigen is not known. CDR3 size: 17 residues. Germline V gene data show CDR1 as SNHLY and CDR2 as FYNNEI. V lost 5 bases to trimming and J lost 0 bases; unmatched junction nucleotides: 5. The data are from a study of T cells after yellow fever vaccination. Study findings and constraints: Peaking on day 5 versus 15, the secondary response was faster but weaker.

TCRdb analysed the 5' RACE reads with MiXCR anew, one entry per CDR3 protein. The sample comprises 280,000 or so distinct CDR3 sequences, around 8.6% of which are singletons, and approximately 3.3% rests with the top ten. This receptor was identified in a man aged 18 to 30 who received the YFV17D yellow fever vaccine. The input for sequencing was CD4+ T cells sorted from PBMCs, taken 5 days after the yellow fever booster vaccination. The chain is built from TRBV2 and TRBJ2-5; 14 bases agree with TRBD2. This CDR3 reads CASSRTSGGMDQETQYF. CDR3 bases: TGTGCCAGCAGTAGGACTAGCGGGGGGATGGACCAAGAGACCCAGTACTTC. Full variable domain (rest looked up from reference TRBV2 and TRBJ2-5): EPEVTQTPSHQVTQMGQEVILRCVPISNHLYFYWYRQILGQKVEFLVSFYNNEISEKSEIFDDQFSVERPDGSNFTLKIRSTKLEDSAMYFCASSRTSGGMDQETQYFGPGTRLLVL.